These 4 T cell receptor beta chains came from one sample sequenced in a study of human T cells and chemical hapten exposure. Total RNA was isolated from unfractionated whole blood. From the 5' RACE reads, TCRdb called clonotypes with MiXCR, one entry per CDR3 protein. The sample records under 100,000 distinct CDR3 sequences, around a sixth being singletons. The receptors shown here come from a female donor in good health.

This clonotype was recorded a few times. CDR3 coding DNA: TGTGCCAGCAGCCAGGGATTCGGGGCCAACGTCCTGACTTTC. It yields the protein CASSQGFGANVLTF. The rearrangement uses TRBV3-1 and TRBJ2-6; no clear D. V shed 3 bases and J shed 4 bases, with 7 bases lying between them. CDR1 is LGHDT and CDR2 is YNNKEL in the germline V gene (reference sequence). The CDR3 is 14 amino acids.

The chain recombines TRBV24-1 with TRBJ2-2; unclear D gene. Germline loops: CDR1 KGHDR, CDR2 SFDVKD. V lost 6 bases and J 7 bases, leaving 8 bases between the germline ends. This CDR3 contains 12 residues. The CDR3 DNA is TGTGCCACCAGTAAGGGTCACGGGGAGCTGTTTTTT. It codes for CATSKGHGELFF.

The chain recombines TRBV20-1 with TRBJ1-2, with a weak D call TRBD1 (5 bases). The V end lost 8 bases, the J end lost 5 bases, and 12 bases lay between the germline ends. The CDR3 consists of 11 residues. CDR1 and CDR2 (germline): DFQATT, SNEGSKA (reference sequence). The CDR3 nucleotides are TGCAGTTCATTCGGGGGTTATGGCTACACCTTC. This encodes CSSFGGYGYTF.

This clonotype was seen only a few times. This rearrangement joins TRBV6-1 to TRBJ1-1; D is perhaps TRBD1 (6 bases). V was pared by 3 bases and J by 5 bases, with 13 bases between. This CDR3 is 14 amino acids long. Per the germline V gene, CDR1 is MNHNS and CDR2 is SASEGT. CDR3 sequence: CASSDRTGSTEAFF. The DNA of the CDR3 is TGTGCCAGCAGTGACCGAACAGGGTCTACTGAAGCTTTCTTT.